These 17 T cell receptor beta chains came from one sample sequenced in a study of patients and donors after allogeneic stem cell transplantation. MiXCR, applied by TCRdb to the RT-PCR reads, yields one record per CDR3 protein. The sample consists of hundreds of thousands of distinct CDR3 sequences, around 15% of them appearing once. The specimen was blood, either unsorted or a sorted T cell fraction (not recorded which). The receptors stem from a human donor who was either an allogeneic HSCT recipient or a stem cell or donor lymphocyte infusion donor (not recorded which). It is not recorded whose cells these are; they may come from a transplant donor.

The sample holds many counts of this clonotype. The chain joins TRBV29-1 to TRBJ2-7, with 8 bases aligning to TRBD1. The germline V gene encodes CDR1 SQVTM and CDR2 ANQGSEA. This CDR3 has 13 amino acids. Trimming took 1 base from V and 3 from J; bases not matched to a gene: 2. The CDR3 sequence is CSVEGTGYYEQYF. In DNA, the CDR3 is TGCAGCGTTGAAGGGACAGGGTACTACGAGCAGTACTTC.

Ten or more counts support this clonotype. V usage is TRBV5-1 and J usage is TRBJ2-1; D unclear. The CDR3 spans 11 residues. Trimming shortened V by 7 bases and J by 5 bases, and 7 bases separated the two germline ends. The germline V gene has CDR1 SGHRS and CDR2 YFSETQ. CDR3 loop: CASESNNEQFF. The CDR3 region has the DNA TGCGCCAGCGAGTCCAACAATGAGCAGTTCTTC.

This clonotype has just a few counts. This chain uses TRBV19 with TRBJ2-2; D is perhaps TRBD1 or TRBD2 (7 bases each). The CDR3 spans 20 residues. V lost 3 bases and J 5 bases, leaving 28 bases between the germline ends. CDR1 is LNHDA and CDR2 is SQIVND in the germline V gene (reference sequence). The CDR3 sequence: CASSIPRQGVDTGGTGELFF. CDR3 DNA: TGTGCCAGTAGTATCCCTAGACAGGGCGTCGATACGGGAGGAACCGGGGAGCTGTTTTTT.

This clonotype was recorded a few times. This chain uses TRBV11-1 with TRBJ2-5; 13 nucleotides agree with TRBD2. The V gene's germline CDR1 is SGHAT and CDR2 FQDESV (reference sequence). The CDR3 totals 16 residues. The V gene end was trimmed by 4 bases and the J gene end by 2 bases; junction bases not matched to a gene: 4. CDR3 sequence reads: CASSSGLAGVQETQYF. CDR3 in DNA: TGTGCCAGCAGCTCCGGACTAGCGGGAGTGCAAGAGACCCAGTACTTC.

V usage is TRBV19 and J usage is TRBJ2-3; no clear D. This CDR3 is 14 amino acids long. The germline V and J ends were trimmed by 3 bases and 4 bases, with 11 bases remaining between them. Germline CDR1 LNHDA, CDR2 SQIVND (reference sequence). The CDR3: CASSISPRSDTQYF. DNA for the CDR3: TGTGCCAGTAGTATCTCCCCTAGGTCAGATACGCAGTATTTT.

The chain links TRBV5-5 to TRBJ1-5, with TRBD1 identical over 9 bases. The CDR3 has 15 amino acids. J lost 6 bases, V lost 0 bases, and 4 bases had no gene match. Per germline, CDR1 SGHKS and CDR2 YYEKEE (reference sequence). The CDR3: CASSLGGQGIQPQHF. CDR3 sequence (DNA): TGTGCCAGCAGCTTGGGTGGACAGGGGATTCAGCCCCAGCATTTT.

Here the CDR3 reads CASAMSSYNEQFF. DNA of the CDR3: TGTGCCAGTGCCATGAGCTCCTACAATGAGCAGTTCTTC. The genes are TRBV11-3 and TRBJ2-1; D uncertain. The CDR3 length is 13 residues. CDR1 and CDR2 from the germline V gene are SGHNT and YENEEA. Trimming stripped 9 bases from V and 0 bases from J, with 9 bases between.

This clonotype has just one count. The chain is built from TRBV7-2 and TRBJ2-6; a weak D match, TRBD2 (5 bases). This CDR3 has 16 residues. Germline CDR1 reads SGHTA; CDR2 reads FQGNSA. V lost 7 bases and J 3 bases, leaving 16 bases between the germline ends. CDR3: CASTPRGQSGANVLTF. CDR3 bases: TGTGCCAGCACCCCCAGAGGGCAAAGTGGGGCCAACGTCCTGACTTTC.

The chain couples TRBV2 to TRBJ1-5; unclear D gene. Looked up from germline, CDR1 is SNHLY and CDR2 is FYNNEI. The CDR3 runs to 15 residues. V lost 7 bases and J 1 base, leaving 14 bases between the germline ends. In DNA, the CDR3 is TGTGCCAGCAAGCAGGAGGAGGTGAGCAATCAGCCCCAGCATTTT. Its translation is CASKQEEVSNQPQHF.

This clonotype came up many times. The chain combines TRBV9 with TRBJ1-6; D is perhaps TRBD1 (6 bases). Germline assignment: CDR1 SGDLS and CDR2 YYNGEE. Between the trimmed V and J ends, which lost 3 bases and 3 bases, there was a span of 7 bases. This CDR3 spans 14 amino acids. The CDR3 protein is CASSGQVYNSPLHF. The CDR3 region has the DNA TGTGCCAGCAGCGGACAGGTCTATAATTCACCCCTCCACTTT.

The sample holds a few counts of this clonotype. This chain joins TRBV2 and TRBJ2-1; D ambiguous. In germline, CDR1 is SNHLY, CDR2 FYNNEI. Trimming cost V 6 bases and J 9 bases, with 12 bases left between them. The CDR3 runs 12 residues. The CDR3 loop is CASSPPGPEQFF. As DNA, the CDR3 is TGTGCCAGCAGCCCCCCGGGCCCTGAGCAGTTCTTC.

V gene TRBV11-2 combines with J gene TRBJ2-4; D is possibly TRBD1 or TRBD2 (6 bases each). The V and J ends lost 0 bases and 6 bases respectively, with 9 bases between them. CDR3 length: 14 amino acids. Per germline, CDR1 SGHAT and CDR2 FQNNGV. CDR3 sequence (DNA): TGTGCCAGCAGCTTAGACGGGGGCCGAAACATTCAGTACTTC. Residues: CASSLDGGRNIQYF.

In this sample, this clonotype turned up many times. The CDR3 nucleotides read TGTGCCGTCACGCAAGACAGGGCGGTCCACGAGCAGTACTTC. It yields the protein CAVTQDRAVHEQYF. The chain joins TRBV10-3 to TRBJ2-7, with 7 bases that match TRBD1. Germline CDR1 and CDR2: ENHRY and SYGVKD. The CDR3 loop spans 14 amino acids. V gave up 11 bases and J gave up 5 bases; unmatched junction bases: 15.

The V and J genes are TRBV28 and TRBJ1-1; a weak D match, TRBD1 (5 bases). The CDR3 is 15 amino acids. Germline CDR1 MDHEN, CDR2 SYDVKM. Trimming left V 4 bases short and J 4 bases short, with 16 bases between. CDR3 sequence reads: CASSSPSAGGTEAFF. The CDR3 DNA sequence: TGTGCCAGCAGTTCCCCCAGCGCGGGGGGCACTGAAGCTTTCTTT.

This clonotype was counted only a few times. The CDR3 sequence is CASSLIGVNTEAFF. The DNA of the CDR3 is TGTGCCAGCAGCTTAATCGGGGTGAACACTGAAGCTTTCTTT. V is TRBV11-2 and J is TRBJ1-1; D is unresolved. The CDR3 contains 14 residues. V was clipped by 2 bases and J by 0 bases, with 7 bases between them. CDR1 SGHAT and CDR2 FQNNGV come from the germline V gene.

The chain carries TRBV7-2 and TRBJ2-1; the D is unclear. The CDR3 contains 14 residues. V was trimmed by 5 bases and J by 2 bases, leaving 10 bases between them. The germline gives CDR1 SGHTA, CDR2 FQGNSA. The CDR3 reads CASSRPEPYNEQFF. In DNA, the CDR3 is TGTGCCAGCAGCCGGCCTGAACCCTACAATGAGCAGTTCTTC.

At least ten counts were recorded for this clonotype. The chain carries TRBV7-3 and TRBJ2-3; 7 nucleotides match TRBD2. The J segment lost 5 bases and the V segment lost 5 bases, leaving 7 bases of the junction unmatched. The CDR3 is 14 amino acids. Germline values: CDR1 SGHTA, CDR2 FQGTGA. The CDR3, as DNA: TGTGCCAGCAGCCACCGGGGGGTTATAGATACGCAGTATTTT. Amino acids: CASSHRGVIDTQYF.